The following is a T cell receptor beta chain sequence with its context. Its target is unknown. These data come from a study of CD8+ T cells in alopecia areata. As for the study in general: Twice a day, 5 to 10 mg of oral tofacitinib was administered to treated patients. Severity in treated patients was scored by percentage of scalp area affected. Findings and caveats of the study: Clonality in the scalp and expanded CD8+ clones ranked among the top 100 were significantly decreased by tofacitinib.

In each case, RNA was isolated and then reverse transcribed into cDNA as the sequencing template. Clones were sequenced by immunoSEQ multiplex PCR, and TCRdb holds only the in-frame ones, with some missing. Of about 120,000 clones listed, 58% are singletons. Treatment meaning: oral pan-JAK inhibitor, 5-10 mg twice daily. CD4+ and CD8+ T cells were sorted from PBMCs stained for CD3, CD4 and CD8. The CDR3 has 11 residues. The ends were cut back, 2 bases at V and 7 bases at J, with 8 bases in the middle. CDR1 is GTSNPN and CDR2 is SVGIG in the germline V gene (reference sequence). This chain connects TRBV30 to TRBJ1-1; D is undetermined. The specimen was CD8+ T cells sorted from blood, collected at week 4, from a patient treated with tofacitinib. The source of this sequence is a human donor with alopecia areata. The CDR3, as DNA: TGTGCCTGGAGTCTCAAGGGTGAAGCTTTCTTT. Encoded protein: CAWSLKGEAFF. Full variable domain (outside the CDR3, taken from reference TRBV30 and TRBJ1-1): SQTIHQWPATLVQPVGSPLSLECTVEGTSNPNLYWYRQAAGRGLQLLFYSVGIGQISSEVPQNLSASRPQDRQFILSSKKLLLSDSGFYLCAWSLKGEAFFGQGTRLTVV.